This TCR beta chain was found in a study of tumor-infiltrating lymphocytes in primary liver carcinoma. Study-level information: All patients had surgically resected primary liver carcinoma. Male and female patients aged 30 to 69 years made up the cohort.

They got blood RNA out of unsorted whole blood and also pulled out germline DNA. Total RNA amounting to around 450 ng was the source from which TCR beta cDNA was made with a constant-region primer. Generation of the TCR beta libraries relied on three nested multiplex PCR rounds using slightly modified ARM-PCR. TCRdb reprocessed the multiplex PCR reads via MiXCR and lists one record per CDR3 protein. The sample comprises fewer than 350,000 distinct CDR3 sequences, about 62% of which are singletons, and approximately 9% rests with the top ten. The TCR originated in a man aged 40-49 years with primary liver carcinoma and hepatitis B virus infection. The sequenced sample was peripheral blood.

The chain's CDR3 is CASKGAGVSSDTQYF. The CDR3 bases are TGTGCCAGCAAGGGGGCGGGAGTATCTTCAGATACGCAGTATTTT. This rearrangement joins TRBV6-2 or TRBV6-3 to TRBJ2-3, with D tentatively TRBD1 or TRBD2 (7 bases each). V was shortened by 7 bases and J by 4 bases, with 18 bases between the two germline ends. This CDR3 comprises 15 residues. In germline, CDR1 is MNHEY, CDR2 SVGEGT.